The next 11 T cell receptor beta chains were all read from a single sample in a study of T cells after yellow fever vaccination. From the 5' RACE reads, TCRdb called clonotypes with MiXCR, one entry per CDR3 protein. This table has roughly 65,000 distinct CDR3 sequences, approximately 5.9% appearing once. The sequences come from CD4+ T cells sorted from PBMCs, collected roughly 15 days after the first yellow fever vaccination. The receptors were gathered from a man younger than 30 who received the YFV17D yellow fever vaccine.

This clonotype was observed at least ten times. CDR3 residues: CASSFLRQGGELFF. CDR3 DNA sequence: TGTGCCAGCAGCTTTCTTCGACAGGGAGGGGAGCTGTTTTTT. This rearrangement joins TRBV11-2 to TRBJ2-2; TRBD1 agrees at 7 bases. Germline V gene lookup returns CDR1 SGHAT and CDR2 FQNNGV. The ends lost 3 bases at V and 8 bases at J; junction bases unmatched: 6. The CDR3 consists of 14 residues.

In this sample, this clonotype turned up many times. The chain carries TRBV6-2 or TRBV6-3 and TRBJ2-2; no definite D call. Germline V gives CDR1 MNHEY, CDR2 SVGEGT. This CDR3 has 13 amino acids. Trimming removed 8 bases at V and 2 bases at J, with 9 bases between. The CDR3: CASEDPNTGELFF. CDR3 coding DNA: TGTGCCAGCGAAGACCCTAACACCGGGGAGCTGTTTTTT.

This clonotype was picked up many times. This chain connects TRBV5-5 to TRBJ2-1, with 9 bases lining up with TRBD1. Germline V lookup: CDR1 SGHKS, CDR2 YYEKEE (reference sequence). After removal of 2 bases from V and 3 bases from J, the junction contained 6 bases not matched to a gene. This CDR3 contains 16 residues. The CDR3 region has the DNA TGTGCCAGCAGCTTCTCCGGGACAGGGTTCTACAATGAGCAGTTCTTC. Amino acids: CASSFSGTGFYNEQFF.

This clonotype occurred many times. CDR3 DNA: TGTGCCAGCAGCGCATTATGGACAGATACCTACGAGCAGTACTTC. Its translation: CASSALWTDTYEQYF. The chain combines TRBV7-9 with TRBJ2-7; D perhaps matches TRBD1 (6 bases). Germline-derived CDR1 and CDR2 are SEHNR and FQNEAQ (reference sequence). Trimming cost V 5 bases and J 2 bases, with 16 bases left between them. This CDR3 is 15 amino acids long.

This clonotype was counted ten times or more. The CDR3 coding sequence is TGTGCCAGCAGCTTAGGCACGCGGAAGGGAGAGAGTCGGGCCGGGGAGCTGTTTTTT. Translated, it gives CASSLGTRKGESRAGELFF. The genes are TRBV11-3 and TRBJ2-2, with a tentative D call TRBD2 (5 bases). The germline CDR1 and CDR2 sequences are SGHNT and YENEEA. The CDR3 length is 19 residues. Between the trimmed V and J ends, which lost 1 base and 6 bases, there was a span of 24 bases.

The gene calls are TRBV27 and TRBJ2-3; D is possibly TRBD2 (5 bases). This CDR3 contains 14 residues. Trimming took 5 bases from V and 4 from J, leaving 13 bases between them. In germline, CDR1 is MNHEY, CDR2 SMNVEV (reference sequence). The CDR3 spells CASSGRTGSDTQYF. The CDR3 bases are TGTGCCAGCAGTGGCCGGACTGGTTCAGATACGCAGTATTTT.

This clonotype occurred many times. The chain has TRBV12-3 or TRBV12-4 and TRBJ1-5; D remains ambiguous. The CDR3 contains 15 residues. V was cut by 1 base and J by 2 bases, with 9 bases left in between. The CDR3, as DNA: TGTGCCAGCAGTTTAGATCGGGTAGGCAATCAGCCCCAGCATTTT. Protein sequence: CASSLDRVGNQPQHF.

There are many counts of this clonotype. V gene TRBV20-1 combines with J gene TRBJ2-7; D gene ambiguous. Germline V gene sequence: CDR1 DFQATT, CDR2 SNEGSKA (reference sequence). This CDR3 contains 12 residues. Trimming left V 2 bases short and J 5 bases short, with 10 bases between. CDR3 loop: CSARSHANEQYF. CDR3 nucleotides: TGCAGTGCTAGATCCCACGCGAACGAGCAGTACTTC.

The rearrangement links TRBV18 to TRBJ1-2; no reliable D call. Per germline, CDR1 KGHSH and CDR2 LQKENI. This CDR3 has 16 amino acids. Trimming removed 3 bases at V and 3 bases at J, with 17 bases between. For the CDR3, the DNA is TGTGCCAGCTCACCGGGCGCCCGGACCGGACACTATGGCTACACCTTC. It is translated as CASSPGARTGHYGYTF.

This clonotype was seen many times. The CDR3 loop is CASTTKTRAFF. Written as DNA, the CDR3 is TGTGCCAGCACCACAAAGACTCGGGCTTTCTTT. The chain combines TRBV2 with TRBJ1-1, with unresolved D. Trimming took off 7 bases at V and 11 bases at J, with 14 bases between the two ends. The CDR3 covers 11 residues. Per the germline V gene, CDR1 is SNHLY and CDR2 is FYNNEI.

Many counts were recorded for this clonotype. This chain connects TRBV11-2 to TRBJ2-1; D not resolved. The CDR3 extends over 14 amino acids. Germline CDR1 and CDR2: SGHAT and FQNNGV. V was shortened by 3 bases and J by 1 base, with 7 bases between the two germline ends. CDR3 nucleotides: TGTGCCAGCAGCTTCCCCCAATCCTACAATGAGCAGTTCTTC. Translating it yields CASSFPQSYNEQFF.